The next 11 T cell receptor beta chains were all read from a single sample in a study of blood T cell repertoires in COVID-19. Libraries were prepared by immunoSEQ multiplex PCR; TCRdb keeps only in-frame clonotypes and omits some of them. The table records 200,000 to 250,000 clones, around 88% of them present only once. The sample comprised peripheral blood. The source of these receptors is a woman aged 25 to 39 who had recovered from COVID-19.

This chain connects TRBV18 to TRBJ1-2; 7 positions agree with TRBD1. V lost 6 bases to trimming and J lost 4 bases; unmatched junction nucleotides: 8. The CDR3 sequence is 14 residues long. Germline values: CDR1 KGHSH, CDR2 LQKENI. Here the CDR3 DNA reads TGTGCCAGCTCCCCCAGACAGGGTCTCTATGGCTACACCTTC. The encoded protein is CASSPRQGLYGYTF.

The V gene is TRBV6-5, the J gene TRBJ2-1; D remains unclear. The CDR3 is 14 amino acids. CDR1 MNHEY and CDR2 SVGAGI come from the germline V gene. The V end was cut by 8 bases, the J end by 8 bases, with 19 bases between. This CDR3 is CASRDGSQFHEQFF. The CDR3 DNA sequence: TGTGCCAGCCGAGACGGTAGCCAATTCCATGAGCAGTTCTTC.

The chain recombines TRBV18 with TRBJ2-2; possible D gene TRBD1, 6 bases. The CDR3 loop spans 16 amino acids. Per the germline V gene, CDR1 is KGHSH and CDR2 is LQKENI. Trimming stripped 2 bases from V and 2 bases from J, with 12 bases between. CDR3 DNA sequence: TGTGCCAGCTCACCAGAAGGGGGACCTAACACCGGGGAGCTGTTTTTT. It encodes CASSPEGGPNTGELFF. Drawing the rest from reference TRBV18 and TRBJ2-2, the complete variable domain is NAGVMQNPRHLVRRRGQEARLRCSPMKGHSHVYWYRQLPEEGLKFMVYLQKENIIDESGMPKERFSAEFPKEGPSILRIQQVVRGDSAAYFCASSPEGGPNTGELFFGEGSRLTVL.

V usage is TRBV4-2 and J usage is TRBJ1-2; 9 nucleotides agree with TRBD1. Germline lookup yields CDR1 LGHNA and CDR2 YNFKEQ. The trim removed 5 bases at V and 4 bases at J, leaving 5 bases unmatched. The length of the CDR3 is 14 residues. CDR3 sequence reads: CASSSEDRGYGYTF. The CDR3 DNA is TGTGCCAGCAGCTCCGAGGACAGGGGCTATGGCTACACCTTC.

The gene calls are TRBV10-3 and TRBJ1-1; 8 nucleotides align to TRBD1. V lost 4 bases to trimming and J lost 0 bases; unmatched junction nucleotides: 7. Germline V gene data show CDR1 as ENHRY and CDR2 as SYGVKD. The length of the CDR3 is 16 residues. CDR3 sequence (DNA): TGTGCCATCAGTGGACGGACAGGGAATGTGAACACTGAAGCTTTCTTT. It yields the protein CAISGRTGNVNTEAFF.

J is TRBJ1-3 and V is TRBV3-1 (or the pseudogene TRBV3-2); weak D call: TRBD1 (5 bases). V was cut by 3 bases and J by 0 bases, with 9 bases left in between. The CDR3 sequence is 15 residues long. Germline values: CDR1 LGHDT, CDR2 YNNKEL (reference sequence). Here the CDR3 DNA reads TGTGCCAGCAGCCAGCGACAGATCTCTGGAAACACCATATATTTT. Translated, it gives CASSQRQISGNTIYF.

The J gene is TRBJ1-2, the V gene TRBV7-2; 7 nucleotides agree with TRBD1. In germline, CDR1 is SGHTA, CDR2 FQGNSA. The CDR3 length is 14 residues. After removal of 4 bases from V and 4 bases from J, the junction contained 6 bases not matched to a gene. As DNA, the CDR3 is TGTGCCAGCAGCTGGGGTACAGGGGTCTATGGCTACACCTTC. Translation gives CASSWGTGVYGYTF.

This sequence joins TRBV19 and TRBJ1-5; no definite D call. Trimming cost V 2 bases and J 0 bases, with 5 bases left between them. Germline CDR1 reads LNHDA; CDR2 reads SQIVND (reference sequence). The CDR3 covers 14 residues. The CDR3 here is CASSITASNQPQHF. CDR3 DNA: TGTGCCAGTAGTATAACAGCTAGCAATCAGCCCCAGCATTTT.

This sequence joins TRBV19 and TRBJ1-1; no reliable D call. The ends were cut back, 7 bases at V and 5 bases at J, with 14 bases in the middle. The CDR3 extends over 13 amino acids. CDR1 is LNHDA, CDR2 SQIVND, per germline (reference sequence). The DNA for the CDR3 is TGTGCCAGTACCCCACCCGTGAGGACTGAAGCTTTCTTT. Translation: CASTPPVRTEAFF.

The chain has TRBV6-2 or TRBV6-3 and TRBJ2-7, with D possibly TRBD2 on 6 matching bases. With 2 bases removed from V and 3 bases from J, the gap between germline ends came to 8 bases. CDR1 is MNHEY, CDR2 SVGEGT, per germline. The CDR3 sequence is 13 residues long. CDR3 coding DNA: TGTGCCAGCAGTTACGGAGGGATCTACGAGCAGTACTTC. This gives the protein CASSYGGIYEQYF.

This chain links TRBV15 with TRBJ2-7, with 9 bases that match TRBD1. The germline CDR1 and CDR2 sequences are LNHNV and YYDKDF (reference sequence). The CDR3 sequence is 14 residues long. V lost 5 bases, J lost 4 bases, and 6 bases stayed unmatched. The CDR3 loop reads CATSPGQGIYEQYF. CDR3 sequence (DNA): TGTGCCACCAGCCCCGGACAGGGGATTTACGAGCAGTACTTC.